The rows below give T cell receptor beta chains drawn from one sample of a study of T cell responses to AZD1222 COVID-19 vaccine. Profiled with immunoSEQ multiplex PCR; TCRdb holds only in-frame clones, not every one. The sample carries about 130,000 clones, around 84% recorded once. The material sequenced was peripheral blood, taken on day 0 of AZD1222 vaccination. The receptors derive from an adult in good health. The CDR3 runs from the conserved cysteine through the conserved F or W. Fields, in order: clone size, J gene, V gene, D gene, CDR3 DNA, CDR3 protein. The D gene is left open where the match is weak. The size field is filled for only some rows; it gives once, few, many or a size class.

size: NA
J: TRBJ1-1
V: TRBV7-2
D: TRBD1
DNA: TGTGCCAGCAGCTTGGGACAGCAGAACACTGAAGCTTTCTTT
CDR3: CASSLGQQNTEAFF

size: NA
J: TRBJ1-6
V: TRBV2
D: NA
DNA: TGTGCCAGCACCTTAACGGCGGACCAGAGCTCCTATAATTCACCCCTCCACTTT
CDR3: CASTLTADQSSYNSPLHF

size: NA
J: TRBJ1-4
V: TRBV19
D: TRBD1
DNA: TGTGCCATGAACGGGACAGGGGATGTGGATGAAAAACTGTTTTTT
CDR3: CAMNGTGDVDEKLFF

size: NA
J: TRBJ1-6
V: TRBV2
D: TRBD1
DNA: TGTGCCAGCAGCGGGACAGGGGGATATTCACCCCTCCACTTT
CDR3: CASSGTGGYSPLHF

size: NA
J: TRBJ1-5
V: TRBV30
D: NA
DNA: TGTGCCTGGGACTCCCAGGGTGGGGGCAATCAGCCCCAGCATTTT
CDR3: CAWDSQGGGNQPQHF

size: NA
J: TRBJ1-5
V: TRBV19
D: NA
DNA: TGTGCCAGTAGTATTGAGCCAGGGTTCAATCAGCCCCAGCATTTT
CDR3: CASSIEPGFNQPQHF

size: NA
J: TRBJ1-4
V: TRBV30
D: NA
DNA: TGTGCCTTGTCTTATGGAACTAATGAAAAACTGTTTTTT
CDR3: CALSYGTNEKLFF

size: once
J: TRBJ2-4
V: TRBV21-1
D: NA
DNA: TGTGCCAGCAGCAAAGCCCGTCCTAGCCGACGGCTAGCCAAAAACATTCAGTACTTC
CDR3: CASSKARPSRRLAKNIQYF

size: NA
J: TRBJ1-2
V: TRBV5-1
D: TRBD1
DNA: TGCGCCAGCAGCCCGAGGACAGGCGTCCCCTTTGGCTACACCTTC
CDR3: CASSPRTGVPFGYTF

size: NA
J: TRBJ1-1
V: TRBV7-8
D: NA
DNA: TGTGCCAGCAGCCTCATCCCCAGCCAAGAAGCTTTCTTT
CDR3: CASSLIPSQEAFF

size: NA
J: TRBJ1-4
V: TRBV6-5
D: NA
DNA: TGTGCCAGCAGCCTGAGCCCACAGGCTTATGAAAAACTGTTTTTT
CDR3: CASSLSPQAYEKLFF

size: NA
J: TRBJ2-2
V: TRBV2
D: NA
DNA: TGTGCCAGCAGGGAAACTCAGGGATTTGCCGGGGAGCTGTTTTTT
CDR3: CASRETQGFAGELFF

size: NA
J: TRBJ2-5
V: TRBV7-2
D: NA
DNA: TGTGCCAGCAGCCTCCAAGAGACCCAGTACTTC
CDR3: CASSLQETQYF

size: NA
J: TRBJ2-5
V: TRBV6-6
D: NA
DNA: TGTGCCAGCAGTTACTCTTGGGAGACCCAGTACTTC
CDR3: CASSYSWETQYF

size: NA
J: TRBJ2-1
V: TRBV7-2
D: NA
DNA: TGTGCCAGCAGCTTCAAGCGGTCGTACAATGAGCAGTTCTTC
CDR3: CASSFKRSYNEQFF

size: NA
J: TRBJ1-2
V: TRBV27
D: NA
DNA: TGTGCCAGCAGTCCGGGGGGACCCCTAAGGGGCTATGGCTACACCTTC
CDR3: CASSPGGPLRGYGYTF

size: NA
J: TRBJ2-1
V: TRBV15
D: TRBD2
DNA: TGTGCCACCAGCAGAGAGGCTAGCGGGAGGACCTACAATGAGCAGTTCTTC
CDR3: CATSREASGRTYNEQFF

size: once
J: TRBJ1-2
V: TRBV2
D: TRBD1
DNA: TGTGCCAGCACCCTAAGACAGGGTATTATCAAGGGTGGCTACACCTTC
CDR3: CASTLRQGIIKGGYTF

size: few
J: TRBJ2-7
V: TRBV27
D: TRBD1
DNA: TGTGCCAGCAGTTTTAACAGGGGCCACGAGCAGTACTTC
CDR3: CASSFNRGHEQYF

size: NA
J: TRBJ2-4
V: TRBV18
D: TRBD2
DNA: TGTGCCAGCTCACCGTCCACGGGGGGAATTACGGCCAAAAACATTCAGTACTTC
CDR3: CASSPSTGGITAKNIQYF

size: NA
J: TRBJ2-2
V: TRBV6-6
D: NA
DNA: TGTGCCAGCACGAGCAACGCGAACACCGGGGAGCTGTTTTTT
CDR3: CASTSNANTGELFF

size: NA
J: TRBJ1-1
V: TRBV28
D: NA
DNA: TGTGCCAGCAGTTTGGGGAACACTGAAGCTTTCTTT
CDR3: CASSLGNTEAFF

size: NA
J: TRBJ1-4
V: TRBV7-2
D: NA
DNA: TGTGCCAGCAGCTCACAGGGTCCCCAGCCTGAAAAACTGTTTTTT
CDR3: CASSSQGPQPEKLFF

size: NA
J: TRBJ1-2
V: TRBV4-3
D: NA
DNA: TGCGCCAGCAGCCAAGTCGGGTTTACGTGGGGCTACACCTTC
CDR3: CASSQVGFTWGYTF

size: once
J: TRBJ2-1
V: TRBV5-1
D: TRBD2
DNA: TGCGCCAGCAGCTTGAATAGCGGGAGTTATAATGAGCAGTTCTTC
CDR3: CASSLNSGSYNEQFF

size: few
J: TRBJ1-2
V: TRBV5-6
D: NA
DNA: TGTGCCAGCAGCTTGGGGTTGGCGGGCAGTCGGGGCTACACCTTC
CDR3: CASSLGLAGSRGYTF

size: once
J: TRBJ1-2
V: TRBV7-9
D: NA
DNA: TGTGCCAGCAGCTTTTCGCGGGGCTACACCTTC
CDR3: CASSFSRGYTF

size: once
J: TRBJ1-4
V: TRBV6-1
D: NA
DNA: TGTGCCAGCAGTGACCCCCCTTCTAATGAAAAACTGTTTTTT
CDR3: CASSDPPSNEKLFF

size: NA
J: TRBJ1-2
V: TRBV5-4
D: NA
DNA: TGTGCCAGCAGCTTGTGGTTGGGACGGAGCTACACCTTC
CDR3: CASSLWLGRSYTF

size: NA
J: TRBJ1-4
V: TRBV18
D: NA
DNA: TGTGCCAGCTCACTTAACGAAGGGGGAACGACTAATGAAAAACTGTTTTTT
CDR3: CASSLNEGGTTNEKLFF

size: once
J: TRBJ1-1
V: TRBV27
D: TRBD1
DNA: TGTGCCAGCAGTCTTCAGGGGGCCGCTGAAGCTTTCTTT
CDR3: CASSLQGAAEAFF

size: NA
J: TRBJ1-1
V: TRBV15
D: NA
DNA: TGTGCCACCAGCAGAGTTGTAGGGCCTGAAGCTTTCTTT
CDR3: CATSRVVGPEAFF

size: NA
J: TRBJ2-5
V: TRBV15
D: NA
DNA: TGTGCCACCAGCAGAGATCGAGTAGTAGAAGAGACCCAGTACTTC
CDR3: CATSRDRVVEETQYF

size: NA
J: TRBJ1-6
V: TRBV19
D: TRBD1
DNA: TGTGCCAGTAGTCCGATAAACAGGGGCGCCTATAATTCACCCCTCCACTTT
CDR3: CASSPINRGAYNSPLHF

size: NA
J: TRBJ2-7
V: TRBV29-1
D: NA
DNA: TGCAGCGCAACGGGGGAATACGAGCAGTACTTC
CDR3: CSATGEYEQYF

size: NA
J: TRBJ1-1
V: TRBV5-1
D: NA
DNA: TGCGCCAGCAGCTTATTTGTGGGGAACACTGAAGCTTTCTTT
CDR3: CASSLFVGNTEAFF

size: NA
J: TRBJ1-3
V: TRBV9
D: NA
DNA: TGTGCCAGCAGCGTATATCCGGGGACCTTCTCTGGAAACACCATATATTTT
CDR3: CASSVYPGTFSGNTIYF

size: once
J: TRBJ1-5
V: TRBV5-8
D: NA
DNA: TGTGCCAGCAGCTTGGCCTATGTTTTTGGGGTTCTTCCCCAGCATTTT
CDR3: CASSLAYVFGVLPQHF

size: NA
J: TRBJ1-2
V: TRBV6-2/TRBV6-3
D: TRBD1
DNA: TGTGCCAGGAGTCTGACAGGGGGACGTATCACCGTCGGATATGGCTACACCTTC
CDR3: CARSLTGGRITVGYGYTF